These 3 T cell receptor beta chains originate from one sample sequenced in a study of CD8+ T cells in alopecia areata. Treatment of the sample: oral pan-JAK inhibitor, 5-10 mg twice daily. RNA, once extracted, was reverse transcribed into cDNA for use as the sequencing template. The data were produced by immunoSEQ multiplex PCR, yet TCRdb's version contains in-frame clones alone and is incomplete. This repertoire shows more than 90,000 clones, roughly two thirds found once; its top ten account for roughly 15%. This material consisted of CD8+ T cells sorted from blood, taken at week 4, from a patient treated with tofacitinib. The receptors were gathered from a human donor with alopecia areata.

Here the CDR3 reads CASSQGVLVWGNTGELFF. CDR3 DNA: TGCGCCAGCAGCCAAGGTGTTTTAGTTTGGGGGAACACCGGGGAGCTGTTTTTT. The chain uses TRBV23-1 and TRBJ2-2; no firm D call. TRBV23-1 is recorded as an ORF, its role being uncertain. Trimming stripped 6 bases from V and 1 base from J, with 21 bases between. The CDR3 covers 18 residues.

The chain employs TRBV27 and TRBJ2-7; D gene ambiguous. V lost 6 bases to trimming and J lost 4 bases, with 16 bases between them. The CDR3 consists of 14 residues. The V gene's germline CDR1 is MNHEY and CDR2 SMNVEV (reference sequence). The CDR3 nucleotides read TGTGCCAGCAGCCTCGGGCTAGGTGATTACGAGCAGTACTTC. It codes for CASSLGLGDYEQYF.

The rearrangement uses TRBV2 and TRBJ2-3; TRBD2 matches at 9 bases. V was pared by 4 bases and J by 0 bases, with 5 bases of the junction left unmatched. The CDR3 is 16 residues long. CDR1 and CDR2 from the germline V gene are SNHLY and FYNNEI. CDR3 DNA sequence: TGTGCCAGCAGTGCCATGCGGGGGGGTAGCACAGATACGCAGTATTTT. This sequence encodes CASSAMRGGSTDTQYF.